Sequencing of this T cell receptor beta chain was carried out in a study of T cells expressing NK-cell markers. Study-level background: With respect to HCMV, seven of the eight sequenced donors were seropositive, and one was seronegative.

Study-level points and caveats: Four donors likewise had their CD3+CD56-NKG2C+ fraction led by these clonotypes.

Note on this clonotype: Its cognate antigen is unknown.

A 5'RACE template switching approach incorporating UMIs was used to make TCR beta cDNA. No DNA is given; TCRdb re-called the 5' RACE reads and lists each CDR3 protein once. Listed are about 460,000 distinct CDR3 sequences; around 1.4% falls within the top ten. The CDR3 runs to 13 residues. CDR1 is SGHNT, CDR2 YENEEA, per germline. V gene TRBV11-3 combines with J gene TRBJ2-1. The sample comprised blood T cells: a sorted CD56 or NKG2C T cell subset, CD4+ or CD8+ T cells, or bulk PBMC T cells (not recorded which). The clonotype comes from a woman between 50 and 59 years old in good health. CDR3 protein: CASSANILDEQFF.